This T cell receptor (beta chain) was found in a study of patients and donors after allogeneic stem cell transplantation. Each CDR3 protein gets one entry after TCRdb re-called the RT-PCR reads with MiXCR. The sample carries hundreds of thousands of distinct CDR3 sequences, over 12% recorded once. The sequenced sample consisted of blood, either unsorted or a sorted T cell fraction (not recorded which). The sequence was obtained from a human donor who was either an allogeneic HSCT recipient or a stem cell or donor lymphocyte infusion donor (not recorded which). It is not recorded whose cells these are; they may come from a transplant donor.

DNA of the CDR3: TGTGCCAGCAGCGTAGGGGCAGGGGGAGAAGATGGCTACACCTTC. Protein product: CASSVGAGGEDGYTF. The chain joins TRBV9 to TRBJ1-2; 7 bases map to TRBD1. V lost 0 bases, J lost 6 bases, and 8 bases stayed unmatched. This CDR3 comprises 15 residues. Germline values: CDR1 SGDLS, CDR2 YYNGEE.